The 20 T cell receptor beta chains below all came from one sample that was sequenced in a study of T cells after yellow fever vaccination. Via MiXCR, TCRdb re-called the 5' RACE reads, giving one row per CDR3 protein. The sample lists approximately 550,000 distinct CDR3 sequences, 13% occurring once. The source material was PBMCs, sampled on the day of the yellow fever booster vaccination. Receptors originate from a young man who received the YFV17D yellow fever vaccine.

This rearrangement joins TRBV7-9 to TRBJ2-1, with 9 bases matching TRBD2. The CDR3 runs 15 residues. CDR1 and CDR2 (germline): SEHNR, FQNEAQ (reference sequence). After removal of 0 bases from V and 7 bases from J, the junction contained 4 bases not matched to a gene. This chain's CDR3 is CASSLASGSFNEQFF. In nucleotides, the CDR3 is TGTGCCAGCAGCTTAGCTAGCGGGAGTTTTAATGAGCAGTTCTTC.

The chain employs TRBV7-2 and TRBJ2-7; TRBD2 is a possible D gene (6 bases). The ends were cut back, 5 bases at V and 7 bases at J, with 21 bases in the middle. The germline V gene has CDR1 SGHTA and CDR2 FQGNSA. There are 15 residues in the CDR3. Here the CDR3 reads CASSRDRPRGGEQYF. As DNA, the CDR3 is TGTGCCAGCAGCCGGGACCGACCAAGGGGAGGTGAGCAGTACTTC.

This clonotype came up a few times. The genes are TRBV5-1 and TRBJ2-3, with a weak D call TRBD1 (6 bases). V lost 4 bases and J 0 bases, leaving 12 bases between the germline ends. CDR1 and CDR2 from the germline V gene are SGHRS and YFSETQ. The CDR3 sequence is 15 residues long. The CDR3 DNA reads as TGCGCCAGCAGCATCGGGACACCTAGCACAGATACGCAGTATTTT. Residues: CASSIGTPSTDTQYF. Full variable domain (rest looked up from reference TRBV5-1 and TRBJ2-3): KAGVTQTPRYLIKTRGQQVTLSCSPISGHRSVSWYQQTPGQGLQFLFEYFSETQRNKGNFPGRFSGRQFSNSRSEMNVSTLELGDSALYLCASSIGTPSTDTQYFGPGTRLTVL.

This clonotype was found a few times. The chain links TRBV6-5 to TRBJ2-7; D might be TRBD2 (5 bases). The CDR3 contains 14 residues. V was shortened by 2 bases and J by 4 bases, with 12 bases between the two germline ends. Germline V CDR1 and CDR2: MNHEY, SVGAGI. DNA of the CDR3: TGTGCCAGCAGTTACATGAGGGATAGTTACGAGCAGTACTTC. It translates to CASSYMRDSYEQYF.

The CDR3 sequence: CASSSVDRVTTDTQYF. The CDR3 DNA is TGTGCCAGCAGTTCCGTGGACAGGGTGACGACAGATACGCAGTATTTT. V is TRBV6-2 or TRBV6-3 and J is TRBJ2-3; TRBD1 matches 8 bases. The V gene end was trimmed by 4 bases and the J gene end by 3 bases; junction bases not matched to a gene: 9. CDR3 size: 16 residues. Germline CDR1 is MNHEY and CDR2 is SVGEGT.

A few counts support this clonotype. The chain is built from TRBV11-1 and TRBJ2-3; the match to TRBD2 covers 11 bases. Trimming at V came to 4 bases and at J to 5 bases, leaving 14 bases not matched to a gene. Germline lookup yields CDR1 SGHAT and CDR2 FQDESV (reference sequence). The CDR3 consists of 18 residues. The CDR3 sequence: CASSSKRTTSGIIDTQYF. The CDR3 DNA is TGTGCCAGCAGCTCCAAGCGAACGACTAGCGGGATAATAGATACGCAGTATTTT.

In its sample, this clonotype was seen a few times. This chain joins TRBV6-1 and TRBJ2-1; 12 nucleotides agree with TRBD2. The ends lost 10 bases at V and 8 bases at J; junction bases unmatched: 9. Germline-derived CDR1 and CDR2 are MNHNS and SASEGT. The CDR3 has 14 residues. CDR3 sequence: CATRGLAGSYEQFF. CDR3 nucleotides: TGTGCCACCCGAGGACTAGCGGGGTCTTATGAGCAGTTCTTC.

The V gene is TRBV7-9, the J gene TRBJ2-7; the match to TRBD1 covers 7 bases. The V segment lost 0 bases and the J segment 2 bases; nucleotides outside the gene matches: 7. This CDR3 has 16 amino acids. CDR1 is SEHNR, CDR2 FQNEAQ, per germline (reference sequence). CDR3: CASSLAVGTATYEQYF. Here the CDR3 DNA reads TGTGCCAGCAGCTTAGCCGTCGGGACAGCAACCTACGAGCAGTACTTC. Full variable domain (rest looked up from reference TRBV7-9 and TRBJ2-7): DTGVSQNPRHKITKRGQNVTFRCDPISEHNRLYWYRQTLGQGPEFLTYFQNEAQLEKSRLLSDRFSAERPKGSFSTLEIQRTEQGDSAMYLCASSLAVGTATYEQYFGPGTRLTVT.

The genes are TRBV25-1 and TRBJ1-4; 11 bases fit TRBD1. This CDR3 contains 16 residues. The J segment lost 7 bases and the V segment lost 8 bases, leaving 12 bases of the junction unmatched. Germline CDR1 is MGHDK and CDR2 is SYGVNS. CDR3 sequence reads: CASGALRGTGGEKLFF. In DNA, the CDR3 is TGTGCCAGCGGTGCCCTACGGGGGACAGGGGGTGAAAAACTGTTTTTT.

This clonotype was seen only a few times. CDR3 sequence: CASSLRYGSTDTQYF. The CDR3 DNA reads as TGCGCCAGCAGCCTGCGGTACGGTAGCACAGATACGCAGTATTTT. The rearrangement joins TRBV5-1 to TRBJ2-3, with no clear D. This CDR3 is 15 amino acids long. The germline gives CDR1 SGHRS, CDR2 YFSETQ. V gave up 4 bases and J gave up 0 bases, with 12 bases separating them.

V is TRBV5-1 and J is TRBJ2-1; 12 nucleotides line up with TRBD2. This CDR3 is built from 16 residues. Germline CDR1 SGHRS, CDR2 YFSETQ. The V segment lost 3 bases and the J segment 4 bases; nucleotides outside the gene matches: 5. CDR3 region: CASSSSTSGGYNEQFF. As DNA, the CDR3 is TGCGCCAGCAGCTCCTCAACTAGCGGGGGGTACAATGAGCAGTTCTTC.

This clonotype was detected once. This sequence joins TRBV2 and TRBJ2-5, with D possibly TRBD1 on 5 matching bases. V was shortened by 8 bases and J by 1 base, with 17 bases between the two germline ends. CDR3 length: 15 amino acids. Germline V gene data show CDR1 as SNHLY and CDR2 as FYNNEI. For the CDR3, the DNA is TGTGCCAGCGCCCCTATGACAGACTCCCAAGAGACCCAGTACTTC. Its translation: CASAPMTDSQETQYF.

This chain links TRBV6-5 with TRBJ1-1; no firm D call. V gave up 2 bases and J gave up 1 base, with 5 bases separating them. The CDR3 is made up of 13 amino acids. Germline V gene sequence: CDR1 MNHEY, CDR2 SVGAGI. CDR3 loop: CASSYIENTEAFF. The CDR3 DNA reads as TGTGCCAGCAGTTACATAGAGAACACTGAAGCTTTCTTT.

The chain links TRBV29-1 to TRBJ2-7; TRBD1 is a possible D gene (7 bases). In germline, CDR1 is SQVTM, CDR2 ANQGSEA. Trimming cost V 3 bases and J 1 base, with 13 bases left between them. The CDR3 is 14 amino acids. Written as DNA, the CDR3 is TGCAGCGTTGACGTTTCAGGGGGGTCCTACGAGCAGTACTTC. This sequence encodes CSVDVSGGSYEQYF.

The chain carries TRBV27 and TRBJ2-5; either TRBD1 or TRBD2 may fit D (5 bases each). V lost 5 bases to trimming and J lost 7 bases, with 17 bases between them. The CDR3 is 14 residues long. CDR1 is MNHEY, CDR2 SMNVEV, per germline (reference sequence). This CDR3 is CASSRPGPLRTQYF. The DNA for the CDR3 is TGTGCCAGCAGTCGCCCGGGACCTCTCCGGACCCAGTACTTC.

The V gene is TRBV9, the J gene TRBJ1-5; a possible D gene is TRBD1 (5 bases). CDR3 length: 15 residues. Germline V gives CDR1 SGDLS, CDR2 YYNGEE. V was trimmed by 0 bases and J by 3 bases, leaving 10 bases between them. The CDR3 loop is CASSVGGYSNQPQHF. The CDR3 DNA reads as TGTGCCAGCAGCGTAGGGGGCTATTCCAATCAGCCCCAGCATTTT.

This clonotype was detected ten times or more. The chain is built from TRBV7-9 and TRBJ1-1, with 7 nucleotides matching TRBD1. V lost 4 bases to trimming and J lost 6 bases; unmatched junction nucleotides: 8. The CDR3 consists of 14 residues. CDR1 is SEHNR, CDR2 FQNEAQ, per germline (reference sequence). CDR3 sequence (DNA): TGTGCCAGCAGCTCCTTAGGACAGGACTCTGAAGCTTTCTTT. It encodes CASSSLGQDSEAFF.

This chain links TRBV7-6 with TRBJ2-3, with 12 bases aligning to TRBD2. V lost 1 base and J lost 2; bases outside the gene matches: 10. This CDR3 comprises 19 residues. Germline-derived CDR1 and CDR2 are SGHVS and FNYEAQ. Here the CDR3 DNA reads TGTGCCAGCAGCTTAGGTGAATGGGGACTAGCGGGTGTCACAGATACGCAGTATTTT. Its translation is CASSLGEWGLAGVTDTQYF.

This clonotype has just a few counts. The V and J genes are TRBV5-1 and TRBJ2-1, with 8 bases identical to TRBD1. CDR3 length: 15 amino acids. Trimming at V came to 0 bases and at J to 7 bases, leaving 6 bases not matched to a gene. In germline, CDR1 is SGHRS, CDR2 YFSETQ. The chain's CDR3 is CASSLEQGVGNEQFF. The CDR3 DNA sequence: TGCGCCAGCAGCTTGGAACAGGGGGTTGGAAATGAGCAGTTCTTC. The whole variable domain, remainder taken from reference TRBV5-1 and TRBJ2-1, is KAGVTQTPRYLIKTRGQQVTLSCSPISGHRSVSWYQQTPGQGLQFLFEYFSETQRNKGNFPGRFSGRQFSNSRSEMNVSTLELGDSALYLCASSLEQGVGNEQFFGPGTRLTVL.

The rearrangement uses TRBV29-1 and TRBJ2-7; tentatively, D is TRBD2 (6 bases). Germline V gives CDR1 SQVTM, CDR2 ANQGSEA. With 6 bases removed from V and 6 bases from J, the gap between germline ends came to 9 bases. This CDR3 region has 10 residues. Written as DNA, the CDR3 is TGCAGCGTCAGGGAGGTCGAGCAGTACTTC. This sequence encodes CSVREVEQYF.